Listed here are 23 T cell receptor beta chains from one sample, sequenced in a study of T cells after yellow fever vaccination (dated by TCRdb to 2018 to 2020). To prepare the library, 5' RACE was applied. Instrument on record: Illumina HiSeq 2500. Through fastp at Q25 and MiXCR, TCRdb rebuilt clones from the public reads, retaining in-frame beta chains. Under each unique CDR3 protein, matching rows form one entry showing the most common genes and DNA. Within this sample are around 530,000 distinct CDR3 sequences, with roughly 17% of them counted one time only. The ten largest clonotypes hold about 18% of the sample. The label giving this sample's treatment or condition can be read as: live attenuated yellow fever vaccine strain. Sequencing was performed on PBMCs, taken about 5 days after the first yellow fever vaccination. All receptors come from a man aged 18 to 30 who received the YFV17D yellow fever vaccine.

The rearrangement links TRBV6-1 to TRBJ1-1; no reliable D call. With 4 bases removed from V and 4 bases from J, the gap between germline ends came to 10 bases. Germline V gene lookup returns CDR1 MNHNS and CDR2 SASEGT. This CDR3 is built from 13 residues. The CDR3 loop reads CASSAQRSTEAFF. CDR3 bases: TGTGCCAGCAGTGCTCAGAGGAGCACTGAAGCTTTCTTT.

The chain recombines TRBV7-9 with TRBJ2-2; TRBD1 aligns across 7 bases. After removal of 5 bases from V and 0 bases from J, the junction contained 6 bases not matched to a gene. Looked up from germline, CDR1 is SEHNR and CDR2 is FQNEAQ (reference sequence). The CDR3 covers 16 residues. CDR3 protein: CASSVNRGSNTGELFF. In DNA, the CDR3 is TGTGCCAGCAGCGTCAACAGGGGATCGAACACCGGGGAGCTGTTTTTT.

The CDR3 bases are TGTGCCAGCAGCCGGGTCGGGTCAGATACGCAGTATTTT. Protein sequence: CASSRVGSDTQYF. The chain links TRBV7-2 to TRBJ2-3; D is ambiguous. This CDR3 spans 13 amino acids. V was pared by 5 bases and J by 4 bases, with 10 bases between. The germline gives CDR1 SGHTA, CDR2 FQGNSA.

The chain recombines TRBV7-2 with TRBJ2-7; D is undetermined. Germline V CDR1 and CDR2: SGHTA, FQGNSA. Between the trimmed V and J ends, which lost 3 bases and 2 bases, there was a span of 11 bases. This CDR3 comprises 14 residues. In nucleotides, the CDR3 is TGTGCCAGCAGCTTGGTACTTTGGACCTACGAGCAGTACGTC. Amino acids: CASSLVLWTYEQYV.

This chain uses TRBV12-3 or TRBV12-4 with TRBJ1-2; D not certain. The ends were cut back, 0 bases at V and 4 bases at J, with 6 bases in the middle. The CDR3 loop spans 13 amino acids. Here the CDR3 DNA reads TGTGCCAGCAGTTTAGCGGAAACCTATGGCTACACCTTC. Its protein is CASSLAETYGYTF.

The CDR3: CASGPMGQGGKDTIYF. Written as DNA, the CDR3 is TGTGCCAGCGGCCCAATGGGACAGGGAGGAAAGGACACCATATATTTT. The V call is TRBV6-2 or TRBV6-3, the J call TRBJ1-3, with TRBD1 identical over 9 bases. J lost 8 bases, V lost 8 bases, and 16 bases had no gene match. Germline V gene lookup returns CDR1 MNHEY and CDR2 SVGEGT. The CDR3 runs to 16 residues.

The CDR3 is CASSPRDGGDYEQYF. DNA of the CDR3: TGTGCCAGCTCCCCCCGGGACGGAGGCGACTACGAGCAGTACTTC. The chain combines TRBV18 with TRBJ2-7; D is perhaps TRBD1 or TRBD2 (5 bases each). V lost 6 bases to trimming and J lost 3 bases, with 18 bases between them. CDR3 length equals 15 residues. Germline values: CDR1 KGHSH, CDR2 LQKENI.

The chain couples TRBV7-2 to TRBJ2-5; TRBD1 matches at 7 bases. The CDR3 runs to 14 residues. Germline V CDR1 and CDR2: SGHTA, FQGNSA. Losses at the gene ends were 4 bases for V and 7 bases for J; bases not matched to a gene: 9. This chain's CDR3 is CASSSDRSSGTQYF. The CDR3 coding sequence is TGTGCCAGCAGCTCGGACAGGAGCTCTGGGACCCAGTACTTC.

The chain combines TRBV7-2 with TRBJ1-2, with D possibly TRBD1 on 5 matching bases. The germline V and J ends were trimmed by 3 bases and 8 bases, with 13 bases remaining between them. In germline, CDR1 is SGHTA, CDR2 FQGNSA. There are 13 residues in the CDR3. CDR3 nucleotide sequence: TGTGCCAGCAGCTTCCGGACATCCGGGGGCTACACCTTC. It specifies CASSFRTSGGYTF.

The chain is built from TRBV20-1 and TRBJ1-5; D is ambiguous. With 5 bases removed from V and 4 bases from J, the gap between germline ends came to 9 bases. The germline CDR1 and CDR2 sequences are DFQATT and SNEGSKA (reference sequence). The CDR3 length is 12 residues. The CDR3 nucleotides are TGCAGTGCTGTGAAGTTGAATCAGCCCCAGCATTTT. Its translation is CSAVKLNQPQHF.

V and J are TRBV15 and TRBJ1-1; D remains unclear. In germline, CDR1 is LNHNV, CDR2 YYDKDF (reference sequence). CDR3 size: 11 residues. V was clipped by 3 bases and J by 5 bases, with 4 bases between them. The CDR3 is CATSRTTEAFF. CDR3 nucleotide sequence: TGTGCCACCAGCAGGACGACTGAAGCTTTCTTT.

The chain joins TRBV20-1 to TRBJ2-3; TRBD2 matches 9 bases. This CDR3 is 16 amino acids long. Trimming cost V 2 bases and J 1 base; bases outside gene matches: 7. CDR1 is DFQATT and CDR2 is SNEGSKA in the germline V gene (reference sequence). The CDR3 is CSARSFSGGGTDTQYF. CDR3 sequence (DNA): TGCAGTGCTAGATCGTTTAGCGGGGGCGGCACAGATACGCAGTATTTT.

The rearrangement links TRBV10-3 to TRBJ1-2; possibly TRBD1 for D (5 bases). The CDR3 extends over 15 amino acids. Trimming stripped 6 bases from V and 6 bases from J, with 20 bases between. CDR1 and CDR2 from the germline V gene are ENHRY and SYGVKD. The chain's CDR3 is CAIRPGRMTIDGYTF. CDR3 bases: TGTGCCATCAGGCCGGGACGGATGACAATCGATGGCTACACCTTC.

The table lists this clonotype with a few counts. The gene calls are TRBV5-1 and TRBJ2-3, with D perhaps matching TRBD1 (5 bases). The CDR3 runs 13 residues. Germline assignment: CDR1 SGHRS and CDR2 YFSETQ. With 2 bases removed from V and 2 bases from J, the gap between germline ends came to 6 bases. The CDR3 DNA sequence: TGCGCCAGCAGCTTACAGGCCACAGATACGCAGTATTTT. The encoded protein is CASSLQATDTQYF.

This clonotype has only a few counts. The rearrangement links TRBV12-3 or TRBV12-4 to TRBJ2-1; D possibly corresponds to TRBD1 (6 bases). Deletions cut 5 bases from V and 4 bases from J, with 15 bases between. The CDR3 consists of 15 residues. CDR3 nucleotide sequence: TGTGCCAGCAGTCCCAGGGGCTTAATTTACAATGAGCAGTTCTTC. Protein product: CASSPRGLIYNEQFF.

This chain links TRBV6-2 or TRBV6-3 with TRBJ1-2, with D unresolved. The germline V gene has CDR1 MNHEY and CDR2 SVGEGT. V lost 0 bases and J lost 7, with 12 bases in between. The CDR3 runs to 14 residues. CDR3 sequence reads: CASSYSNGALGYTF. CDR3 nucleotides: TGTGCCAGCAGTTACTCGAATGGTGCCCTTGGCTACACCTTC.

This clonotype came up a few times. The CDR3 sequence: CASSERVAGSSYNEQFF. The DNA for the CDR3 is TGTGCCAGCAGTGAACGTGTTGCAGGGAGCTCCTACAATGAGCAGTTCTTC. The chain combines TRBV6-1 with TRBJ2-1; tentatively, D is TRBD1 or TRBD2 (5 bases each). CDR3 length: 17 residues. The V and J ends lost 2 bases and 0 bases respectively, with 14 bases between them. The germline gives CDR1 MNHNS, CDR2 SASEGT.

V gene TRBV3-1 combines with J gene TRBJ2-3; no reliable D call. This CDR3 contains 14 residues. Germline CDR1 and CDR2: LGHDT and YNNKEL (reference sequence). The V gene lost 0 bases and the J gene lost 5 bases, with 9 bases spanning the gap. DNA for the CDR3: TGTGCCAGCAGCCAAGAGGCTAGTTTAGATACGCAGTATTTT. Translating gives CASSQEASLDTQYF.

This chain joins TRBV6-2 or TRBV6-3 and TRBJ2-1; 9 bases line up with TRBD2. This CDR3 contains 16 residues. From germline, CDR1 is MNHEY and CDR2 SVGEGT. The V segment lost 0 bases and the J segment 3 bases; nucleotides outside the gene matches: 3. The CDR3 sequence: CASSYSGTSSYNEQFF. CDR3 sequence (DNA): TGTGCCAGCAGTTACTCTGGGACTAGCAGCTACAATGAGCAGTTCTTC.

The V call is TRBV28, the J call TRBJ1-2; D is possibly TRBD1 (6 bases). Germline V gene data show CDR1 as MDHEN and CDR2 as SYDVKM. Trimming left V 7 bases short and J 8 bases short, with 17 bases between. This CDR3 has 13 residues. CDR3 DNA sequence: TGTGCCAGCAACCGACCACAGGGAGGCGGCTACACCTTC. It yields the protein CASNRPQGGGYTF.

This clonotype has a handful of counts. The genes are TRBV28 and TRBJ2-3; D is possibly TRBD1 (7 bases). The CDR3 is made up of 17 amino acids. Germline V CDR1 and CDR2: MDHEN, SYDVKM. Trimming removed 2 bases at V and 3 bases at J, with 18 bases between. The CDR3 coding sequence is TGTGCCAGCAGTTTAGCTGCAGGGGGGAGGCGGACAGATACGCAGTATTTT. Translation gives CASSLAAGGRRTDTQYF.

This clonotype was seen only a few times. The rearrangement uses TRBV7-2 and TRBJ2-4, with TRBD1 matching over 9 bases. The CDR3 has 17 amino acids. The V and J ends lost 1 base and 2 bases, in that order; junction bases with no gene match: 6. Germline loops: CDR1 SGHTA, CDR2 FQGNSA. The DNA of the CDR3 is TGTGCCAGCAGCTTAGTAGGGACAGGGCTTTCCAAAAACATTCAGTACTTC. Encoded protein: CASSLVGTGLSKNIQYF.

The chain's CDR3 is CSAIPPPGQGALEKLFF. The CDR3 nucleotides read TGCAGTGCCATACCCCCTCCGGGACAGGGGGCTTTGGAAAAACTGTTTTTT. The chain combines TRBV20-1 with TRBJ1-4, with 12 bases matching TRBD1. The germline CDR1 and CDR2 sequences are DFQATT and SNEGSKA (reference sequence). V shed 6 bases, J shed 8 bases, and the junction held 16 bases outside the gene matches. This CDR3 contains 17 residues.